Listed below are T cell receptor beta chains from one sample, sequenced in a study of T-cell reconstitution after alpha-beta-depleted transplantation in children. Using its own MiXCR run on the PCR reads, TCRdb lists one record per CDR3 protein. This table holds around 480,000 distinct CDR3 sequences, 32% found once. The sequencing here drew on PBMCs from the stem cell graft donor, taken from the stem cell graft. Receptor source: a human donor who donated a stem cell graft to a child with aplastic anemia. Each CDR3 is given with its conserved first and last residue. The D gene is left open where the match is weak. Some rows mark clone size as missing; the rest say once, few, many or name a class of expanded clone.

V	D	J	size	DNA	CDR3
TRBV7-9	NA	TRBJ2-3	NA	TGTGCCAGCAGCTCACCGGGACACACCACAGATACGCAGTATTTT	CASSSPGHTTDTQYF
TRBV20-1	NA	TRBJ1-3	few	TGCAGTGCCCTGGGGAGGGGAACTGGAAACACCATATATTTT	CSALGRGTGNTIYF
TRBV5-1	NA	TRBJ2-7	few	TGCGCCAGCAGCCTGGGGCAGGGGGGCGAGCAGTACTTC	CASSLGQGGEQYF
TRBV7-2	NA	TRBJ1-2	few	TGTGCCAGCAGCCTCTCTTTGACAGCGAGCTATGGCTACACCTTC	CASSLSLTASYGYTF
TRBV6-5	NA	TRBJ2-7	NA	TGTGCCAGCAGTTACTCGACTGGACTCCCTTACGAGCAGTACTTC	CASSYSTGLPYEQYF
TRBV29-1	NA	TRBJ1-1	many	TGCAGCGTTGATAAGGGGAGCACTGAAGCTTTCTTT	CSVDKGSTEAFF
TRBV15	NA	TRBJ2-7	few	TGTGCCACCAGCAGAGGGTCCCTAGGGATCTACGAGCAGTACTTC	CATSRGSLGIYEQYF
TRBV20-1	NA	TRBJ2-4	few	TGCAGTGCTAGTGGGTCCTTACTAGCCAAAAACATTCAGTACTTC	CSASGSLLAKNIQYF
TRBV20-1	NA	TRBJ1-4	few	TGCAGTGCTAGTCCTGGAACAGGGACGGCTAATGAAAAACTGTTTTTT	CSASPGTGTANEKLFF
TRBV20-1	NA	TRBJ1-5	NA	TGCAGTGCTAGAGATCTAAGGGAGGGAAATCAGCCCCAGCATTTT	CSARDLREGNQPQHF
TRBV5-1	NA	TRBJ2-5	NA	TGCGCCAGCAGCGGGAACACGGGAGACCAAGAGACCCAGTACTTC	CASSGNTGDQETQYF
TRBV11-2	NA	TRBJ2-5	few	TGTGCCAGCAGCTATCAGCTGAGAGAGACCCAGTACTTC	CASSYQLRETQYF
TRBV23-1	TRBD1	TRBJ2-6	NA	TGCGCCAGCAGTCACCCAGACAAAGGGGGCTGGAACTCTGGGGCCAACGTCCTGACTTTC	CASSHPDKGGWNSGANVLTF
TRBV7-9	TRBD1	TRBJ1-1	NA	TGTGCCAGCAGCCCTTACAGGGGCCCTGAAGCTTTCTTT	CASSPYRGPEAFF
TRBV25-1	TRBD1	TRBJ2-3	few	TGTGCCAGCAGTGAGGACAGGGGCCACACAGATACGCAGTATTTT	CASSEDRGHTDTQYF
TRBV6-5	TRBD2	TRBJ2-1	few	TGTGCCAGCAGTTACAATCGGGAGGCGGGTGAGCAGTTCTTC	CASSYNREAGEQFF
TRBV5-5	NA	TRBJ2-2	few	TGTGCCAGCAGCTCCTCTTGGGGATTGAACACCGGGGAGCTGTTTTTT	CASSSSWGLNTGELFF
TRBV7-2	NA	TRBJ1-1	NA	TGTGCCAGCAGCTTAGCGGTGACCACAAGGGACACTGAAGCTTTCTTT	CASSLAVTTRDTEAFF
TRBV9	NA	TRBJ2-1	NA	TGTGCCAGCAGCGTAGATGGAGGACCCTACAATGAGCAGTTCTTC	CASSVDGGPYNEQFF
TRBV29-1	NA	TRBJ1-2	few	TGCAGCGCCCCGGGGCAGGTTGGTGGCTACACCTTC	CSAPGQVGGYTF